The 26 T cell receptor beta chains in this list originate from one sample, sequenced in a study of blood T cell repertoires in COVID-19. The assay was immunoSEQ multiplex PCR, and TCRdb's table has in-frame clones only and misses some. The profile shows about 190,000 clones, around 83% of them singletons. Sequenced material: PBMCs or T cells enriched from blood (not recorded which). The receptors originated from a woman in her thirties who had been exposed to COVID-19.

The DNA of the CDR3 is TGCAGTGCTAGTTTGGGGGGTCTGTCAATTAGCACAGATACGCAGTATTTT. This encodes CSASLGGLSISTDTQYF. V gene TRBV20-1 combines with J gene TRBJ2-3; a possible D gene is TRBD2 (6 bases). From germline, CDR1 is DFQATT and CDR2 SNEGSKA (reference sequence). This CDR3 contains 17 residues. Trimming stripped 3 bases from V and 0 bases from J, with 19 bases between.

The V and J genes are TRBV12-3 or TRBV12-4 and TRBJ1-1; D may be TRBD1 (5 bases). This CDR3 is built from 13 residues. V was shortened by 7 bases and J by 2 bases, with 11 bases between the two germline ends. The CDR3 DNA reads TGTGCCAGCATGGGGGGGATTAACACTGAAGCTTTCTTT. As protein: CASMGGINTEAFF.

This chain joins TRBV12-5 and TRBJ1-1, with TRBD1 identical over 9 bases. Germline V lookup: CDR1 LGHNT, CDR2 FRNRAP. CDR3 size: 15 residues. V gave up 10 bases and J gave up 5 bases; unmatched junction bases: 14. The chain's CDR3 is CATNSPGQGVTEAFF. The CDR3 DNA reads TGTGCTACGAACTCCCCGGGACAGGGTGTAACTGAAGCTTTCTTT.

The CDR3 nucleotides are TGTGCCAGCAGCCCCAACAGGGGGACCGAAAAACTGTTTTTT. Its protein product is CASSPNRGTEKLFF. V is TRBV7-9 and J is TRBJ1-4; 8 bases are shared with TRBD1. V lost 5 bases, J lost 8 bases, and 7 bases stayed unmatched. The CDR3 length is 14 residues. The germline V gene has CDR1 SEHNR and CDR2 FQNEAQ (reference sequence).

This clone has just a few counts. The rearrangement uses TRBV7-2 and TRBJ1-2; TRBD1 might be the D (5 bases). V was shortened by 7 bases and J by 6 bases, with 18 bases between the two germline ends. Looked up from germline, CDR1 is SGHTA and CDR2 is FQGNSA. CDR3 size: 14 residues. CDR3 DNA: TGTGCCAGCACTCTAGGGGCTCCCCGGGATGGCTACACCTTC. As protein: CASTLGAPRDGYTF. Together with reference TRBV7-2 and TRBJ1-2, the CDR3 gives the full variable domain: GAGVSQSPSNKVTEKGKDVELRCDPISGHTALYWYRQSLGQGLEFLIYFQGNSAPDKSGLPSDRFSAERTGGSVSTLTIQRTQQEDSAVYLCASTLGAPRDGYTFGSGTRLTVV.

This clone was observed a single time. This CDR3 is CASSYHRADTEAFF. The DNA of the CDR3 is TGTGCCAGCAGCTACCACAGGGCGGACACTGAAGCTTTCTTT. The V call is TRBV7-2, the J call TRBJ1-1; D is possibly TRBD1 (6 bases). The V gene lost 4 bases and the J gene lost 3 bases, with 12 bases spanning the gap. The CDR3 runs to 14 residues. Germline V gene data show CDR1 as SGHTA and CDR2 as FQGNSA.

This clone was seen only once. Different DNA sequences within this sample yield the same CDR3. The V and J genes are TRBV7-2 and TRBJ2-3, with 11 bases fitting TRBD2. The V gene end was trimmed by 1 base and the J gene end by 3 bases; junction bases not matched to a gene: 3. This CDR3 is 16 amino acids long. Germline lookup yields CDR1 SGHTA and CDR2 FQGNSA. The CDR3 loop is CASSLGSGGVTDTQYF. The CDR3 DNA sequence: TGTGCCAGCAGCTTAGGTAGCGGGGGGGTGACAGATACGCAGTATTTT.

About this clone: At one end, the junction sequence differs from germline, possibly due to a read error. The V and J genes are TRBV7-9 and TRBJ1-1, with 7 bases that match TRBD1. CDR1 is SEHNR, CDR2 FQNEAQ, per germline (reference sequence). The CDR3 contains 14 residues. CDR3 residues: CASSLAGGLTEAFF. DNA for the CDR3: TGTGCCAGCAGCCTAGCAGGGGGATTGACTGAAGCTTTCTTT.

The V gene is TRBV5-1, the J gene TRBJ2-7; 8 positions match TRBD2. The CDR3 has 15 residues. Germline loops: CDR1 SGHRS, CDR2 YFSETQ. Losses at the gene ends were 6 bases for V and 3 bases for J; bases not matched to a gene: 11. In DNA, the CDR3 is TGCGCCAGCACCCCTACTAGCGGACCACTCTACGAGCAGTACTTC. Residues: CASTPTSGPLYEQYF. Drawing the rest from reference TRBV5-1 and TRBJ2-7, the complete variable domain is KAGVTQTPRYLIKTRGQQVTLSCSPISGHRSVSWYQQTPGQGLQFLFEYFSETQRNKGNFPGRFSGRQFSNSRSEMNVSTLELGDSALYLCASTPTSGPLYEQYFGPGTRLTVT.

This clone was counted a few times. V is TRBV19 and J is TRBJ2-1; 8 nucleotides line up with TRBD2. V lost 3 bases, J lost 6 bases, and 7 bases stayed unmatched. The CDR3 runs to 15 residues. Germline V gene lookup returns CDR1 LNHDA and CDR2 SQIVND (reference sequence). The CDR3: CASSIVGLVGNEQFF. The DNA of the CDR3 is TGTGCCAGTAGTATTGTGGGACTAGTAGGCAATGAGCAGTTCTTC.

The chain links TRBV7-9 to TRBJ1-4, with a tentative D call TRBD1 (6 bases). This CDR3 is built from 17 residues. Deletions cut 0 bases from V and 7 bases from J, with 18 bases between. Germline loops: CDR1 SEHNR, CDR2 FQNEAQ (reference sequence). The chain's CDR3 is CASSLAGGASLGEKLFF. The CDR3 DNA reads as TGTGCCAGCAGCTTAGCTGGGGGGGCGTCTTTAGGTGAAAAACTGTTTTTT.

This clone was observed once. J is TRBJ2-3 and V is TRBV7-9; 8 bases map to TRBD2. The germline V gene has CDR1 SEHNR and CDR2 FQNEAQ (reference sequence). The CDR3 length is 16 residues. With 4 bases clipped from V and 3 bases from J, the junction kept 9 bases outside the gene matches. Here the CDR3 reads CASSSEGLGRTDTQYF. The CDR3 DNA is TGTGCCAGCAGCTCAGAGGGACTAGGAAGAACAGATACGCAGTATTTT.

The rearrangement joins TRBV7-8 to TRBJ1-1, with TRBD1 matching 7 bases. The V gene's germline CDR1 is SGHVS and CDR2 FQNEAQ. J was trimmed by 6 bases and V by 5 bases; bases with no gene match: 12. CDR3 length: 15 residues. Here the CDR3 DNA reads TGTGCCAGCAGCCCGACATACAGGGGTTTCCCTGAAGCTTTCTTT. This sequence encodes CASSPTYRGFPEAFF.

The chain combines TRBV2 with TRBJ2-1; 9 nucleotides align to TRBD2. Germline V gives CDR1 SNHLY, CDR2 FYNNEI. The CDR3 runs 18 residues. With 2 bases clipped from V and 0 bases from J, the junction kept 8 bases outside the gene matches. The chain's CDR3 is CASSERDGGGGSYNEQFF. The CDR3, as DNA: TGTGCCAGCAGTGAAAGGGATGGCGGGGGGGGCTCCTACAATGAGCAGTTCTTC.

The chain employs TRBV7-8 and TRBJ1-1; TRBD1 matches at 7 bases. The CDR3 loop spans 13 amino acids. Germline V gives CDR1 SGHVS, CDR2 FQNEAQ. The V segment lost 8 bases and the J segment 1 base; nucleotides outside the gene matches: 4. This CDR3 is CASGRQGNTEAFF. CDR3 coding DNA: TGTGCCAGCGGTAGACAGGGGAACACTGAAGCTTTCTTT.

This sequence joins TRBV10-3 and TRBJ2-5; TRBD2 aligns across 13 bases. V shed 11 bases and J 2 bases; nucleotides not matched to a gene: 5. CDR1 is ENHRY and CDR2 is SYGVKD in the germline V gene. The CDR3 spans 14 residues. CDR3 amino acids: CAVGLAGKQETQYF. The CDR3 region has the DNA TGTGCCGTGGGACTAGCGGGGAAGCAAGAGACCCAGTACTTC.

This sequence joins TRBV25-1 and TRBJ1-1, with TRBD1 identical over 8 bases. CDR3 length: 14 amino acids. Per germline, CDR1 MGHDK and CDR2 SYGVNS. The ends lost 4 bases at V and 3 bases at J; junction bases unmatched: 4. This CDR3 reads CASSVQQGDTEAFF. In DNA form, the CDR3 reads TGTGCCAGCAGTGTACAACAGGGGGACACTGAAGCTTTCTTT.

This clone appeared a single time. V usage is TRBV5-1 and J usage is TRBJ2-5; 10 bases line up with TRBD2. V trimming: 6 bases; J trimming: 0 bases; junction bases outside the gene matches: 20. The CDR3 is made up of 20 amino acids. Germline lookup yields CDR1 SGHRS and CDR2 YFSETQ. CDR3 DNA sequence: TGCGCCAGCATCATGGAGGGGACTAGCGAAAAAACCGTGTACCAAGAGACCCAGTACTTC. Translated, it gives CASIMEGTSEKTVYQETQYF. The full variable domain, its missing parts supplied by reference TRBV5-1 and TRBJ2-5, is KAGVTQTPRYLIKTRGQQVTLSCSPISGHRSVSWYQQTPGQGLQFLFEYFSETQRNKGNFPGRFSGRQFSNSRSEMNVSTLELGDSALYLCASIMEGTSEKTVYQETQYFGPGTRLLVL.

The genes are TRBV15 and TRBJ1-3; D is ambiguous. The length of the CDR3 is 16 residues. Per the germline V gene, CDR1 is LNHNV and CDR2 is YYDKDF (reference sequence). V lost 0 bases and J lost 3, with 12 bases in between. The CDR3 is CATSRDHGEDGNTIYF. CDR3 DNA: TGTGCCACCAGCAGAGATCACGGAGAGGATGGAAACACCATATATTTT.

V usage is TRBV27 and J usage is TRBJ1-5, with D possibly matching TRBD1 (5 bases). Trimming pared 6 bases from V and 1 base from J, leaving 16 bases between. The germline V gene encodes CDR1 MNHEY and CDR2 SMNVEV (reference sequence). The CDR3 extends over 16 amino acids. CDR3 residues: CASSHLAGRSNQPQHF. The DNA for the CDR3 is TGTGCCAGCAGCCACCTTGCGGGACGAAGCAATCAGCCCCAGCATTTT.

V and J are TRBV5-4 and TRBJ1-2, with 7 bases fitting TRBD1. From germline, CDR1 is SGHNT and CDR2 YYREEE (reference sequence). The CDR3 totals 16 residues. V lost 2 bases, J lost 1 base, and 8 bases stayed unmatched. The CDR3 sequence: CASSFTTGRSNYGYTF. In nucleotides, the CDR3 is TGTGCCAGCAGCTTCACGACAGGGAGAAGTAACTATGGCTACACCTTC. Looking up the rest from reference TRBV5-4 and TRBJ1-2 gives the full variable domain: ETGVTQSPTHLIKTRGQQVTLRCSSQSGHNTVSWYQQALGQGPQFIFQYYREEENGRGNFPPRFSGLQFPNYSSELNVNALELDDSALYLCASSFTTGRSNYGYTFGSGTRLTVV.

The chain combines TRBV11-2 with TRBJ2-7; 9 nucleotides agree with TRBD2. Germline-derived CDR1 and CDR2 are SGHAT and FQNNGV. J gave up 3 bases and V 5 bases, and 8 bases lay outside the gene matches. This CDR3 contains 15 residues. Written as DNA, the CDR3 is TGTGCCAGCAGCGCCGGGACTAGCTATAGCTACGAGCAGTACTTC. Translating gives CASSAGTSYSYEQYF.

This clone was seen once. The V and J genes are TRBV6-1 and TRBJ1-6, with D possibly TRBD1 on 6 matching bases. The CDR3 sequence is 17 residues long. CDR1 and CDR2 (germline): MNHNS, SASEGT. Trimming removed 1 base at V and 9 bases at J, with 19 bases between. CDR3 DNA: TGTGCCAGCAGTGAAGATCTGAGGCAGGGGAGCACTTCACCCCTCCACTTT. Translating gives CASSEDLRQGSTSPLHF.

The rearrangement links TRBV24-1 to TRBJ2-5; a weak D match, TRBD2 (6 bases). This CDR3 is 15 amino acids long. The V end was cut by 4 bases, the J end by 5 bases, with 16 bases between. CDR1 and CDR2 from the germline V gene are KGHDR and SFDVKD. The CDR3, as DNA: TGTGCCACCAGTGACCCCGGAGGGGAAGAGGAGACCCAGTACTTC. Translating gives CATSDPGGEEETQYF.

The J gene is TRBJ2-7, the V gene TRBV11-2, with a possible D match to TRBD1 (6 bases). CDR1 and CDR2 (germline): SGHAT, FQNNGV. Trimming left V 0 bases short and J 0 bases short, with 18 bases between. The CDR3 extends over 18 amino acids. CDR3 region: CASSLDPIVETGSYEQYF. The CDR3 DNA is TGTGCCAGCAGCTTAGACCCGATCGTAGAGACAGGCTCCTACGAGCAGTACTTC.

V usage is TRBV2 and J usage is TRBJ1-4; TRBD1 agrees at 8 bases. CDR3 length: 16 amino acids. V lost 1 base and J lost 4; bases outside the gene matches: 5. Looked up from germline, CDR1 is SNHLY and CDR2 is FYNNEI. The chain's CDR3 is CASSEGAGGGNEKLFF. The CDR3 DNA is TGTGCCAGCAGTGAAGGAGCAGGGGGCGGTAATGAAAAACTGTTTTTT.